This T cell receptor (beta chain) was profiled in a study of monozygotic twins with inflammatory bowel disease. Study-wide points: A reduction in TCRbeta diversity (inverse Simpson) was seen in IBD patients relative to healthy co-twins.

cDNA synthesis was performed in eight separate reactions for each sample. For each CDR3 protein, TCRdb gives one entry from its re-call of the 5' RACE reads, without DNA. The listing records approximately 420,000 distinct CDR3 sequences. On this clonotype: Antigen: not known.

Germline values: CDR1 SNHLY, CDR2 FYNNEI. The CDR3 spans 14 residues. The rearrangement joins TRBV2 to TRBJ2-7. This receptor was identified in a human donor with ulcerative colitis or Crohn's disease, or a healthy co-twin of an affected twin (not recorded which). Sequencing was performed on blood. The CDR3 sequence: CASSEYGLTYEQYF.